The 31 T cell receptor beta chains given below trace back to one sample, sequenced in a study of response to subunit inactivated influenza vaccine. MiXCR, run by TCRdb on the RT-PCR reads, gives a single entry per CDR3 protein. The table has 550,000 to 650,000 distinct CDR3 sequences, about 11% seen once. This sample comprised PBMCs from blood, obtained on the day of vaccination. The source of these receptors is a man in his fifties or sixties who received an inactivated influenza vaccine.

The sample holds a few counts of this clonotype. The chain joins TRBV30 to TRBJ1-1; 7 bases are shared with TRBD1. The CDR3 has 12 amino acids. V lost 0 bases, J lost 7 bases, and 2 bases stayed unmatched. The germline CDR1 and CDR2 sequences are GTSNPN and SVGIG (reference sequence). CDR3 DNA: TGTGCCTGGAGTGTCAGGGGGAATGAAGCTTTCTTT. Its protein product is CAWSVRGNEAFF.

This clonotype occurred a few times. This chain links TRBV9 with TRBJ1-1, with D uncertain. The CDR3 sequence is 14 residues long. CDR1 and CDR2 (germline): SGDLS, YYNGEE. Trimming shortened V by 4 bases and J by 0 bases, and 10 bases separated the two germline ends. The CDR3 protein is CASSLWAVNTEAFF. DNA of the CDR3: TGTGCCAGCAGCCTTTGGGCAGTGAACACTGAAGCTTTCTTT. Filled out from reference TRBV9 and TRBJ1-1, the complete variable domain reads DSGVTQTPKHLITATGQRVTLRCSPRSGDLSVYWYQQSLDQGLQFLIQYYNGEERAKGNILERFSAQQFPDLHSELNLSSLELGDSALYFCASSLWAVNTEAFFGQGTRLTVV.

J is TRBJ2-3 and V is TRBV7-2; 12 bases align to TRBD2. Germline V gene data show CDR1 as SGHTA and CDR2 as FQGNSA. CDR3 length equals 15 residues. With V trimmed by 7 bases and J by 5 bases, 7 bases remained unmatched. The CDR3 loop reads CASTWLAGGGDTQYF. The CDR3 DNA reads TGTGCCAGCACCTGGCTAGCGGGGGGGGGAGATACGCAGTATTTT.

The V call is TRBV5-1, the J call TRBJ2-7; maybe TRBD2 (5 bases). With 2 bases removed from V and 2 bases from J, the gap between germline ends came to 8 bases. The germline V gene has CDR1 SGHRS and CDR2 YFSETQ. The CDR3 totals 13 residues. The CDR3 DNA sequence: TGCGCCAGCAGCTTTCCGGGGACCTACGAGCAGTACTTC. Protein sequence: CASSFPGTYEQYF.

The rearrangement joins TRBV7-9 to TRBJ2-2, with D possibly TRBD1 on 6 matching bases. The V and J ends lost 1 base and 8 bases respectively, with 14 bases between them. The length of the CDR3 is 15 residues. The V gene's germline CDR1 is SEHNR and CDR2 FQNEAQ (reference sequence). CDR3 residues: CASSLEGVLQGELFF. The CDR3 DNA sequence: TGTGCCAGCAGCTTAGAGGGGGTCCTCCAAGGGGAGCTGTTTTTT. The full variable domain, in which reference TRBV7-9 and TRBJ2-2 provide the parts outside the CDR3, is DTGVSQNPRHKITKRGQNVTFRCDPISEHNRLYWYRQTLGQGPEFLTYFQNEAQLEKSRLLSDRFSAERPKGSFSTLEIQRTEQGDSAMYLCASSLEGVLQGELFFGEGSRLTVL.

This chain uses TRBV11-1 with TRBJ2-7, with D possibly matching TRBD2 (6 bases). The CDR3 has 15 residues. V was trimmed by 5 bases and J by 8 bases, leaving 22 bases between them. Germline V gene data show CDR1 as SGHAT and CDR2 as FQDESV (reference sequence). The CDR3 here is CASSDDAGLFDKQYF. In DNA form, the CDR3 reads TGTGCCAGCAGCGACGACGCGGGACTGTTCGACAAGCAGTACTTC.

The chain links TRBV15 to TRBJ1-2, with D uncertain. V shed 2 bases and J shed 4 bases, with 5 bases lying between them. CDR1 and CDR2 from the germline V gene are LNHNV and YYDKDF (reference sequence). The CDR3 contains 12 residues. For the CDR3, the DNA is TGTGCCACCAGCAGAATGAGCTATGGCTACACCTTC. Protein: CATSRMSYGYTF.

This clonotype was observed a few times. The V call is TRBV9, the J call TRBJ2-2; TRBD2 matches 8 bases. Germline CDR1 SGDLS, CDR2 YYNGEE. The CDR3 runs 17 residues. The J segment lost 4 bases and the V segment lost 0 bases, leaving 8 bases of the junction unmatched. CDR3 residues: CASSVGGRAGGTGELFF. CDR3 coding DNA: TGTGCCAGCAGCGTAGGAGGCAGGGCGGGAGGCACCGGGGAGCTGTTTTTT.

J is TRBJ1-5 and V is TRBV9; no clear D. The CDR3 sequence is 15 residues long. Germline assignment: CDR1 SGDLS and CDR2 YYNGEE. Trimming shortened V by 4 bases and J by 0 bases, and 11 bases separated the two germline ends. CDR3 nucleotides: TGTGCCAGCAGCTCGATCGGGGATAGCAATCAGCCCCAGCATTTT. Its protein is CASSSIGDSNQPQHF.

Ten or more counts support this clonotype. The genes are TRBV20-1 and TRBJ2-1; 10 nucleotides align to TRBD2. Trimming removed 4 bases from V and 4 bases from J; junction bases left unmatched: 4. CDR3 length equals 14 residues. Germline CDR1 and CDR2: DFQATT and SNEGSKA (reference sequence). CDR3 in amino acids: CSATGTSAYNEQFF. For the CDR3, the DNA is TGCAGTGCTACCGGGACTAGCGCTTACAATGAGCAGTTCTTC.

This rearrangement joins TRBV7-9 to TRBJ1-1; 9 positions agree with TRBD1. Germline values: CDR1 SEHNR, CDR2 FQNEAQ (reference sequence). CDR3 length equals 15 residues. Trimming removed 0 bases from V and 5 bases from J; junction bases left unmatched: 4. This CDR3 is CASSLAQGAETEAFF. The CDR3 nucleotides are TGTGCCAGCAGCTTAGCACAGGGGGCTGAAACTGAAGCTTTCTTT.

This clonotype turned up a few times. This chain uses TRBV6-2 or TRBV6-3 with TRBJ2-1; TRBD1 agrees at 9 bases. V trimming: 1 base; J trimming: 7 bases; junction bases outside the gene matches: 5. The CDR3 spans 15 residues. The V gene's germline CDR1 is MNHEY and CDR2 SVGEGT. The CDR3: CASSYWGQGLNEQFF. The CDR3 nucleotides are TGTGCCAGCAGTTACTGGGGACAGGGTTTAAATGAGCAGTTCTTC.

This chain uses TRBV6-5 with TRBJ2-1; TRBD2 might be the D (6 bases). V dropped 2 bases and J dropped 9 bases, with 14 bases sitting between them. This CDR3 comprises 14 residues. Germline CDR1 MNHEY, CDR2 SVGAGI. CDR3 nucleotides: TGTGCCAGCAGTTACGCGGGGAGTAAAGTTGAGCAGTTCTTC. This sequence encodes CASSYAGSKVEQFF.

This clonotype was recorded a few times. V is TRBV7-2 and J is TRBJ1-6; possibly TRBD1 for D (6 bases). There are 15 residues in the CDR3. V was cut by 2 bases and J by 2 bases, with 7 bases left in between. Per the germline V gene, CDR1 is SGHTA and CDR2 is FQGNSA. The CDR3 DNA reads TGTGCCAGCAGCTTACGACAGGCCTATAATTCACCCCTCCACTTT. Translating it yields CASSLRQAYNSPLHF.

Ten or more counts support this clonotype. This CDR3 is CASSSGTAQETQYF. The DNA for the CDR3 is TGCGCCAGCAGCTCCGGGACAGCCCAAGAGACCCAGTACTTC. The V call is TRBV5-1, the J call TRBJ2-5; 7 bases map to TRBD1. The CDR3 has 14 residues. Looked up from germline, CDR1 is SGHRS and CDR2 is YFSETQ. The trim removed 3 bases at V and 1 base at J, leaving 3 bases unmatched. Complete variable domain (other parts from reference TRBV5-1 and TRBJ2-5): KAGVTQTPRYLIKTRGQQVTLSCSPISGHRSVSWYQQTPGQGLQFLFEYFSETQRNKGNFPGRFSGRQFSNSRSEMNVSTLELGDSALYLCASSSGTAQETQYFGPGTRLLVL.

The chain recombines TRBV24-1 with TRBJ2-1; maybe TRBD2 (5 bases). Germline-derived CDR1 and CDR2 are KGHDR and SFDVKD. Trimming took 5 bases from V and 6 from J, leaving 7 bases between them. CDR3 size: 12 residues. DNA of the CDR3: TGTGCCACCAGTGCCAGCGGCAATGAGCAGTTCTTC. Its protein product is CATSASGNEQFF.

In its sample, this clonotype was seen a few times. The chain has TRBV12-3 or TRBV12-4 and TRBJ2-1; 9 nucleotides align to TRBD2. With V trimmed by 0 bases and J by 2 bases, 8 bases remained unmatched. The CDR3 length is 18 residues. The CDR3 DNA reads TGTGCCAGCAGTTTAGCGCGTCTAGCGGGGCGAGCCTACAATGAGCAGTTCTTC. Protein product: CASSLARLAGRAYNEQFF.

This clonotype was recorded a few times. The rearrangement joins TRBV4-2 to TRBJ2-7, with TRBD2 identical over 10 bases. The trim removed 1 base at V and 3 bases at J, leaving 12 bases unmatched. The CDR3 runs 18 residues. Germline loops: CDR1 LGHNA, CDR2 YNFKEQ. The CDR3 DNA follows: TGTGCCAGCAGCCAAGTAGCGGGAGGCACCACCAAAGTCTACGAGCAGTACTTC. The encoded protein is CASSQVAGGTTKVYEQYF.

The table lists this clonotype with a few counts. The V gene is TRBV29-1, the J gene TRBJ2-7, with TRBD1 identical over 11 bases. Germline assignment: CDR1 SQVTM and CDR2 ANQGSEA. V dropped 7 bases and J dropped 4; count of bases not matched to a gene: 6. This CDR3 comprises 13 residues. CDR3 nucleotide sequence: TGCAGCGCTCGGACAGGGGGCAGATACGAGCAGTACTTC. Its protein product is CSARTGGRYEQYF.

This clonotype was observed a handful of times. One junction end does not reproduce the germline sequence, and a read error may be involved. The chain's CDR3 is CASSEGFGYIF. The CDR3 DNA reads as TGCGCCAGCAGCGAGGGATTTGGCTACATCTTC. The J gene is TRBJ1-2, the V gene TRBV5-1; no clear D gene. There are 11 residues in the CDR3. Germline CDR1 reads SGHRS; CDR2 reads YFSETQ.

This clonotype was seen only a few times. V gene TRBV15 combines with J gene TRBJ2-3; 9 bases match TRBD1. Per the germline V gene, CDR1 is LNHNV and CDR2 is YYDKDF (reference sequence). The CDR3 loop spans 15 amino acids. V lost 5 bases to trimming and J lost 2 bases; unmatched junction nucleotides: 5. The chain's CDR3 is CATSQRTGVTDTQYF. For the CDR3, the DNA is TGTGCCACCAGCCAGAGGACAGGGGTCACAGATACGCAGTATTTT.

The chain uses TRBV9 and TRBJ2-1, with 8 positions matching TRBD2. Germline assignment: CDR1 SGDLS and CDR2 YYNGEE. This CDR3 is 16 amino acids long. Trimming took 0 bases from V and 2 from J; bases not matched to a gene: 4. The CDR3 spells CASSVGAGGTYNEQFF. The CDR3 region has the DNA TGTGCCAGCAGCGTAGGTGCGGGAGGCACCTACAATGAGCAGTTCTTC.

This chain links TRBV7-9 with TRBJ1-2, with D possibly matching TRBD1 (6 bases). This CDR3 comprises 15 residues. Per the germline V gene, CDR1 is SEHNR and CDR2 is FQNEAQ (reference sequence). V was pared by 5 bases and J by 4 bases, with 17 bases between. The CDR3 DNA reads TGTGCCAGCAGCCGAAATGGACAGCAGTTCTATGGCTACACCTTC. Translating gives CASSRNGQQFYGYTF.

V gene TRBV20-1 combines with J gene TRBJ1-5; D ambiguous. The CDR3 spans 16 residues. Germline V gene data show CDR1 as DFQATT and CDR2 as SNEGSKA (reference sequence). V lost 6 bases to trimming and J lost 0 bases, with 18 bases between them. CDR3 protein: CSAGHLLLYSNQPQHF. CDR3 DNA: TGCAGTGCCGGGCATCTTCTCCTCTATAGCAATCAGCCCCAGCATTTT.

This clonotype was found a few times. The rearrangement links TRBV12-3 or TRBV12-4 to TRBJ2-2, with D maybe TRBD1 (7 bases). V dropped 4 bases and J dropped 3 bases, with 9 bases sitting between them. There are 14 residues in the CDR3. The DNA for the CDR3 is TGTGCCAGCAGTTCCAGGGGGGACACCGGGGAGCTGTTTTTT. The encoded protein is CASSSRGDTGELFF.

The chain couples TRBV7-6 to TRBJ2-3, with D tentatively TRBD2 (5 bases). Germline values: CDR1 SGHVS, CDR2 FNYEAQ. This CDR3 is built from 16 residues. V lost 2 bases and J lost 5, with 17 bases in between. The CDR3 nucleotides are TGTGCCAGCAGCTTATTAGCCGTAGAGGCGGGAGATACGCAGTATTTT. This gives the protein CASSLLAVEAGDTQYF.

The sample holds a few counts of this clonotype. This rearrangement joins TRBV6-2 or TRBV6-3 to TRBJ2-1; D may be TRBD2 (6 bases). Germline V CDR1 and CDR2: MNHEY, SVGEGT. The CDR3 loop spans 14 amino acids. Trimming shortened V by 2 bases and J by 9 bases, and 14 bases separated the two germline ends. As DNA, the CDR3 is TGTGCCAGCAGTTACCATCTAGCGACGGGTGAGCAGTTCTTC. Residues: CASSYHLATGEQFF.

This clonotype has at least ten counts. Here the CDR3 DNA reads TGTGCCAGCTCACCGAGAAGAGAGACCCAGTACTTC. As protein: CASSPRRETQYF. The V and J genes are TRBV18 and TRBJ2-5; D not certain. The CDR3 length is 12 residues. Germline V CDR1 and CDR2: KGHSH, LQKENI. Trimming removed 3 bases at V and 4 bases at J, with 6 bases between.

V and J are TRBV19 and TRBJ1-3, with D possibly being TRBD1 (6 bases). V gave up 8 bases and J gave up 0 bases, with 8 bases separating them. This CDR3 comprises 13 residues. CDR1 is LNHDA, CDR2 SQIVND, per germline (reference sequence). The CDR3: CASGDNSGNTIYF. In DNA, the CDR3 is TGTGCCAGTGGGGACAACTCTGGAAACACCATATATTTT.

V gene TRBV4-3 combines with J gene TRBJ2-7; 8 nucleotides agree with TRBD1. The CDR3 sequence is 16 residues long. The trim removed 0 bases at V and 4 bases at J, leaving 8 bases unmatched. CDR1 is LGHNA and CDR2 is YSLEER in the germline V gene. CDR3 sequence (DNA): TGCGCCAGCAGCCAAGATTGGGGACAGGTTACTTACGAGCAGTACTTC. Protein sequence: CASSQDWGQVTYEQYF.

Ten or more counts support this clonotype. The chain is built from TRBV20-1 and TRBJ1-5, with a possible D match to TRBD1 (6 bases). Germline CDR1 is DFQATT and CDR2 is SNEGSKA (reference sequence). CDR3 length: 13 residues. V was clipped by 5 bases and J by 6 bases, with 14 bases between them. The CDR3 DNA is TGCAGTGCTGGCCCGGGGGCCGTTCAGCCCCAGCATTTT. Its protein product is CSAGPGAVQPQHF.